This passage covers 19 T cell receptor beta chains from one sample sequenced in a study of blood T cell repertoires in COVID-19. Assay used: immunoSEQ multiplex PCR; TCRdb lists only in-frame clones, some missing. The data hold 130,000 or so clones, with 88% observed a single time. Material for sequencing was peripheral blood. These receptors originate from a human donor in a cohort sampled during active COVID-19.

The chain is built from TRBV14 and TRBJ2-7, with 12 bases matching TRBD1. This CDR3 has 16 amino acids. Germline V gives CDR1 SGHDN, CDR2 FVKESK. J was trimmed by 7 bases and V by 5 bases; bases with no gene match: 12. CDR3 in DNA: TGTGCCAGCAGCGTCACCCGGGACAGGGGGCGAAGGGAGCAGTACTTC. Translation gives CASSVTRDRGRREQYF.

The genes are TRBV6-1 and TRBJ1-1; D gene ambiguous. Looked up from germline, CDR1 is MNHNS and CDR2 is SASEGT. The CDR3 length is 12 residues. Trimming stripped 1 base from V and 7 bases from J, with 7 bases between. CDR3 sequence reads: CASSEVGFEAFF. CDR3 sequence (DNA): TGTGCCAGCAGTGAAGTTGGCTTTGAAGCTTTCTTT.

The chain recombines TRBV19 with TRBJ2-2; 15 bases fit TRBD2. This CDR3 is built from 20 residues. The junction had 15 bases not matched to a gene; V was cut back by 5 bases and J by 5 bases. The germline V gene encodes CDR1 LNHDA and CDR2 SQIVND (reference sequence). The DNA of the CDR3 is TGTGCCAGTAGTTCAAATTGGGGGGGACTAGCGGGAGGACGTACCGGGGAGCTGTTTTTT. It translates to CASSSNWGGLAGGRTGELFF.

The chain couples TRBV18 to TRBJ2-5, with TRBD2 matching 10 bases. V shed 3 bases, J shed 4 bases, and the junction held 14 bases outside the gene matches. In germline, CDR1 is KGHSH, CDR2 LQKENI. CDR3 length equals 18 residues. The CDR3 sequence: CASSPTLIRGLARETQYF. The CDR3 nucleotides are TGTGCCAGCTCACCTACCTTAATCCGGGGACTAGCGAGAGAGACCCAGTACTTC.

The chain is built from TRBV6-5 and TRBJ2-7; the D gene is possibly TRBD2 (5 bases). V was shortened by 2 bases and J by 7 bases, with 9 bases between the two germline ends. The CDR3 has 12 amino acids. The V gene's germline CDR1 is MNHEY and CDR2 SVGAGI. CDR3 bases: TGTGCCAGCAGTTACCCAGAGGGAGAGCAGTACTTC. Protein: CASSYPEGEQYF.

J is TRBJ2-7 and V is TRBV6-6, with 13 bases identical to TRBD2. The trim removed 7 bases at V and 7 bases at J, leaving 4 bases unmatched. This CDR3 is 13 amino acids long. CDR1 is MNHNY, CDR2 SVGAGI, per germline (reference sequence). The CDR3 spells CASTKTSGGEQYF. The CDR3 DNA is TGTGCCAGCACCAAGACTAGCGGGGGGGAGCAGTACTTC.

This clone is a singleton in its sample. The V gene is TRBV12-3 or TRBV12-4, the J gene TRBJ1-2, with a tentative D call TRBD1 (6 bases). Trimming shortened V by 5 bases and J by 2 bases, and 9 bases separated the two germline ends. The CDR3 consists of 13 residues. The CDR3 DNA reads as TGTGCCAGCAGTCAAAGGGGGAACTATGGCTACACCTTC. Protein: CASSQRGNYGYTF.

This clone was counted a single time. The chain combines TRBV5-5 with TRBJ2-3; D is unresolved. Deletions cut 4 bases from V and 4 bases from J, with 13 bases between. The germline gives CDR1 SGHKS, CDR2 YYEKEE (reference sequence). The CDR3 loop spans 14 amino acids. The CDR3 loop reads CASSPPARSDTQYF. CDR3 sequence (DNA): TGTGCCAGCAGCCCCCCCGCGAGGTCAGATACGCAGTATTTT.

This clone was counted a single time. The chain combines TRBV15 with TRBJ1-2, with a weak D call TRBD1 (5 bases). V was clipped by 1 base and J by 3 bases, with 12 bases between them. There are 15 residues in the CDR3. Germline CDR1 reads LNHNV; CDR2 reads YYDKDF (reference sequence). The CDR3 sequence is CATSRGGRGDYGYTF. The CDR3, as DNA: TGTGCCACCAGCAGAGGTGGAAGGGGTGACTATGGCTACACCTTC.

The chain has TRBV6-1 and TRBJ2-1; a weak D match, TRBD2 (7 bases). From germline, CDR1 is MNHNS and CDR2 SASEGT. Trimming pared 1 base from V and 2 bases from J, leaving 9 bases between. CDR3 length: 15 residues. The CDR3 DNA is TGTGCCAGCAGTGAAGGGGGGGGGCCCTACAATGAGCAGTTCTTC. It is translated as CASSEGGGPYNEQFF.

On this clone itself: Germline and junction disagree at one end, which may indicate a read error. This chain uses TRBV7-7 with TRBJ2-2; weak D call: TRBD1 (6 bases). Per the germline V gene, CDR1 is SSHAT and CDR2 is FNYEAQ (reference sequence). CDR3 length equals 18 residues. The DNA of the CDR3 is TGTGCTAGCAGCTTATTCGGGCCTACAGGGACGGACACCGGGGAGCTGTTTTTT. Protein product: CASSLFGPTGTDTGELFF.

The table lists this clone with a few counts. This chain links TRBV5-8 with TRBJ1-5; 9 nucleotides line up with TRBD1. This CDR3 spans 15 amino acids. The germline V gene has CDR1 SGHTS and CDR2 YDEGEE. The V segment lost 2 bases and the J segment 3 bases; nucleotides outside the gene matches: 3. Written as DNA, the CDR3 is TGTGCCAGCAGCTTCCGGACAGGGGCCAATCAGCCCCAGCATTTT. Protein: CASSFRTGANQPQHF. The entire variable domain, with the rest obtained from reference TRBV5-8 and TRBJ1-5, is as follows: EAGVTQSPTHLIKTRGQQATLRCSPISGHTSVYWYQQALGLGLQFLLWYDEGEERNRGNFPPRFSGRQFPNYSSELNVNALELEDSALYLCASSFRTGANQPQHFGDGTRLSIL.

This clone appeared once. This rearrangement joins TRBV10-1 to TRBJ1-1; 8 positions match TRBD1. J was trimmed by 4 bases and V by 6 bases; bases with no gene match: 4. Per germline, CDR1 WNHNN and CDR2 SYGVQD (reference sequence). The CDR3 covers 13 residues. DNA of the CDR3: TGCGCCAGCAGGGGAGACAGGGGCACTGAAGCTTTCTTT. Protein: CASRGDRGTEAFF.

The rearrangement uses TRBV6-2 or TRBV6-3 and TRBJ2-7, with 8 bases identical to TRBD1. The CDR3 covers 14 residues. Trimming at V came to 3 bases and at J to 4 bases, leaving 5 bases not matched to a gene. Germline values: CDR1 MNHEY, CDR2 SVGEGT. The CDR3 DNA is TGTGCCAGCAGTTATGGACAGGGAAATTACGAGCAGTACTTC. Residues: CASSYGQGNYEQYF.

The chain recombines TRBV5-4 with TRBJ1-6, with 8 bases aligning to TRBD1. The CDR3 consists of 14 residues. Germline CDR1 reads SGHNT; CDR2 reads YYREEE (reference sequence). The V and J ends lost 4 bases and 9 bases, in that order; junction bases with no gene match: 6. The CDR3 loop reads CASSQGQASSPLHF. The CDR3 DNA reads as TGTGCCAGCAGCCAGGGACAGGCGAGTTCACCCCTCCACTTT.

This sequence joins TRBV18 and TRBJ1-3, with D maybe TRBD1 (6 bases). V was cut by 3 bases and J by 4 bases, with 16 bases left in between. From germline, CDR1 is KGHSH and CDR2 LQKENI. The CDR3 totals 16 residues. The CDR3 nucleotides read TGTGCCAGCTCACCGGTGTCAGCGGGGGGCGGAAACACCATATATTTT. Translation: CASSPVSAGGGNTIYF. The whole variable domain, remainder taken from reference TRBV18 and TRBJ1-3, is NAGVMQNPRHLVRRRGQEARLRCSPMKGHSHVYWYRQLPEEGLKFMVYLQKENIIDESGMPKERFSAEFPKEGPSILRIQQVVRGDSAAYFCASSPVSAGGGNTIYFGEGSWLTVV.

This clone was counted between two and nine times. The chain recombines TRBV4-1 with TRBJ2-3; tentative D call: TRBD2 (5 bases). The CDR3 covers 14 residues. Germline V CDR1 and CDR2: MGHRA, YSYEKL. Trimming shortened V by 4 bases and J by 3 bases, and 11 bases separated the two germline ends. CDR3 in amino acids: CASSLGRGTDTQYF. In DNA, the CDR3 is TGCGCCAGCAGCCTAGGTCGGGGAACAGATACGCAGTATTTT.

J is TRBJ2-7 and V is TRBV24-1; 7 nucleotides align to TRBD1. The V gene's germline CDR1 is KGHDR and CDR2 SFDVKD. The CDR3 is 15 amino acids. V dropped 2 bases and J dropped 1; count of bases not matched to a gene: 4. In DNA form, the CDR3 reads TGTGCCACCAGTGATTCACAGGGGCTTTCCTACGAGCAGTACTTC. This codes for CATSDSQGLSYEQYF.

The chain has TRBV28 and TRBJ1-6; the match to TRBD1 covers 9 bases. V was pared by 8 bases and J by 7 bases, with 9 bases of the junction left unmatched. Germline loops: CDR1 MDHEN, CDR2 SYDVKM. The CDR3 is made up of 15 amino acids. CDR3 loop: CASGPLDRGNSPLHF. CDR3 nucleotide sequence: TGTGCCAGCGGCCCCCTCGACAGGGGGAATTCACCCCTCCACTTT.